This T cell receptor beta chain was recovered during a study of CD8 T cells in Susac syndrome. Random hexamers served to reverse transcribe about 0.5 to 1 ug RNA. A multiplex approach, immunoSEQ multiplex PCR, amplified TCR beta CDR3 across 54 Vbeta and 13 Jbeta. Each CDR3 protein gets one entry after TCRdb re-called the immunoSEQ multiplex PCR reads with MiXCR. The data show some 110,000 distinct CDR3 sequences, 85% to 95% seen once. The length of the CDR3 is 16 residues. Germline trimming cut 0 bases from V and 1 base from J; bases unmatched to any gene: 6. Germline CDR1 is DFQATT and CDR2 is SNEGSKA (reference sequence).

The specimen was CD8+ T cells from PBMCs. This clonotype was sampled from a human donor with multiple sclerosis. V gene TRBV20-1 combines with J gene TRBJ2-1, with 7 nucleotides matching TRBD1. CDR3 nucleotides: TGCAGTGCTAGAGATCGAGAGACAGGGTCCTACAATGAGCAGTTCTTC. As protein: CSARDRETGSYNEQFF.